This T cell receptor beta chain was identified during a study of T cell repertoires in cytomegalovirus infection. Study in general: Public TCR beta signatures provided an indication of both CMV infection and a matching HLA type. The study, taken as a whole, reports: In two of eight donors, the top clonotype was HLA-C-restricted CMV-specific.

Germline values: CDR1 ENHRY, CDR2 SYGVKD. The CDR3 totals 14 residues. Deletions cut 2 bases from V and 3 bases from J, with 8 bases between. About this clonotype: The antigen remains undetermined.

A single record per CDR3 protein comes from TCRdb applying MiXCR to the reads. The repertoire holds about 160,000 distinct CDR3 sequences, roughly a sixth seen once, with roughly a sixth in the top ten. This clonotype originated in a human donor in good health (CMV status not recorded). Some clones in this sample may be carry-over from other donors' samples. Sequenced input: CD8+ T cells from PBMCs. The J gene is TRBJ1-3, the V gene TRBV10-3, with D perhaps matching TRBD1 (5 bases). DNA for the CDR3: TGTGCCATCAGTGAGAAGGGACGTGGAAACACCATATATTTT. Its translation is CAISEKGRGNTIYF.